This TCR beta chain was recorded in a study of patients and donors after allogeneic stem cell transplantation. This clonotype appeared a few times. Via MiXCR, TCRdb re-called the RT-PCR reads, giving one row per CDR3 protein. The sample gives approximately 200,000 distinct CDR3 sequences, around an eighth of which show up once; 11% is in the top ten. V was pared by 7 bases and J by 5 bases, with 13 bases between. The CDR3 covers 13 residues. Looked up from germline, CDR1 is SEHNR and CDR2 is FQNEAQ (reference sequence). This sequence originates from a human donor who was either an allogeneic HSCT recipient or a stem cell or donor lymphocyte infusion donor (not recorded which). It is not recorded whose cells these are; they may come from a transplant donor. This rearrangement joins TRBV7-9 to TRBJ2-3, with a weak D call TRBD2 (6 bases). The sample comprised blood, either unsorted or a sorted T cell fraction (not recorded which). The CDR3 region has the DNA TGTGCCAGCACCAGTGGGGGGAGAGATACGCAGTATTTT. Translation: CASTSGGRDTQYF.